Sequencing of this T cell receptor (beta chain) was carried out in a study of OX40 agonist ivuxolimab in advanced cancers. Assay: immunoSEQ multiplex PCR; the TCRdb copy retains only in-frame clones and omits some. The data contain 15,000 to 20,000 clones, 83% of them singletons. Trimming removed 1 base from V and 2 bases from J, with 12 bases in between. Germline values: CDR1 SGHRS, CDR2 YFSETQ. The CDR3 has 16 residues. The specimen comprised CD4+ or CD8+ T cells sorted from blood, sampled in a trial of the OX40 agonist ivuxolimab. This TCR came from an adult with an advanced solid tumor such as melanoma, head and neck, liver or kidney cancer. The chain joins TRBV5-1 to TRBJ2-2, with D perhaps TRBD2 (5 bases). The DNA for the CDR3 is TGCGCCAGCAGCTTGATCGTGGGGAGTAACACCGGGGAGCTGTTTTTT. It is translated as CASSLIVGSNTGELFF.